The 11 T cell receptor beta chains reported below all come from one sample, sequenced in a study of T cell repertoires and HLA-DP antigens. Produced via immunoSEQ multiplex PCR; TCRdb's table is partial and in-frame only. The table has fewer than 75,000 clones, roughly 77% seen once. These receptors lack a known antigen. The sequenced sample consisted of CD4+ T cells from PBMCs. The receptor set was obtained from a man aged 55 to 70 in good health and CMV-seronegative.

This chain joins TRBV5-8 and TRBJ1-2; D gene unclear. V was clipped by 4 bases and J by 6 bases, with 4 bases between them. The CDR3 sequence is 10 residues long. Per germline, CDR1 SGHTS and CDR2 YDEGEE. Here the CDR3 reads CASSGDGYTF. CDR3 sequence (DNA): TGTGCCAGCAGCGGGGATGGCTACACCTTC.

This clone has just one count. This chain connects TRBV6-6 to TRBJ2-7; TRBD1 aligns across 9 bases. The CDR3 extends over 15 amino acids. Trimming took 5 bases from V and 4 from J; bases not matched to a gene: 9. Germline V gene lookup returns CDR1 MNHNY and CDR2 SVGAGI (reference sequence). Here the CDR3 reads CASSDPGTGRYEQYF. Written as DNA, the CDR3 is TGTGCCAGCAGTGACCCCGGGACAGGGAGATACGAGCAGTACTTC.

The chain links TRBV5-4 to TRBJ1-2; no firm D call. CDR1 and CDR2 (germline): SGHNT, YYREEE (reference sequence). The CDR3 totals 14 residues. V was cut by 4 bases and J by 4 bases, with 14 bases left in between. CDR3 residues: CASSRAHSPYGYTF. In DNA, the CDR3 is TGTGCCAGCAGCCGAGCCCACAGCCCCTATGGCTACACCTTC.

The V and J genes are TRBV10-1 and TRBJ2-7; TRBD2 agrees at 9 bases. With V trimmed by 0 bases and J by 4 bases, 4 bases remained unmatched. CDR3 length: 15 amino acids. Germline-derived CDR1 and CDR2 are WNHNN and SYGVQD (reference sequence). CDR3 in amino acids: CASSESAGGPYEQYV. The CDR3, as DNA: TGCGCCAGCAGTGAGTCCGCGGGAGGGCCTTACGAGCAGTACGTC.

V and J are TRBV28 and TRBJ1-1, with a tentative D call TRBD1 (6 bases). CDR3 length equals 14 residues. The germline V gene encodes CDR1 MDHEN and CDR2 SYDVKM. The ends were cut back, 7 bases at V and 3 bases at J, with 15 bases in the middle. DNA for the CDR3: TGTGCCAGCAAGAGTAACGGGGGGCACACTGAAGCTTTCTTT. This gives the protein CASKSNGGHTEAFF.

This clone has just one count. The rearrangement links TRBV11-2 to TRBJ2-1; D may be TRBD2 (5 bases). The CDR3 is 17 residues long. Germline V gives CDR1 SGHAT, CDR2 FQNNGV. The V gene lost 5 bases and the J gene lost 0 bases, with 17 bases spanning the gap. Here the CDR3 DNA reads TGTGCCAGCAGCACATGGACTGCCCTAAGCTCCTACAATGAGCAGTTCTTC. Translation gives CASSTWTALSSYNEQFF.

In this sample, this clone turned up many times. Other DNA sequences of this sample code for an identical CDR3. As DNA, the CDR3 is TGTGCCAGTAGTACGACAGGGGGCAATCAGCCCCAGCATTTT. Translation gives CASSTTGGNQPQHF. The chain combines TRBV19 with TRBJ1-5, with 8 bases identical to TRBD1. The CDR3 consists of 14 residues. Trimming at V came to 4 bases and at J to 2 bases, leaving 1 base not matched to a gene. Germline V CDR1 and CDR2: LNHDA, SQIVND (reference sequence).

A few counts support this clone. J is TRBJ2-7 and V is TRBV7-2; TRBD2 matches 12 bases. The V gene's germline CDR1 is SGHTA and CDR2 FQGNSA. Losses at the gene ends were 5 bases for V and 7 bases for J; bases not matched to a gene: 9. The CDR3 is 15 amino acids. The CDR3: CASSPRLAGAWEQYF. The CDR3 nucleotides are TGTGCCAGCAGCCCCCGACTAGCGGGGGCCTGGGAGCAGTACTTC.

The genes are TRBV7-9 and TRBJ2-1, with TRBD2 identical over 7 bases. This CDR3 is 16 amino acids long. J gave up 5 bases and V 7 bases, and 14 bases lay outside the gene matches. Germline-derived CDR1 and CDR2 are SEHNR and FQNEAQ (reference sequence). CDR3 loop: CASTPRGLAENNEQFF. CDR3 nucleotides: TGTGCCAGCACCCCCCGGGGCCTAGCGGAAAACAATGAGCAGTTCTTC.

The sample holds a few counts of this clone. Other DNA sequences in the sample encode the same CDR3. The V and J genes are TRBV5-4 and TRBJ2-2, with TRBD2 identical over 7 bases. Per the germline V gene, CDR1 is SGHNT and CDR2 is YYREEE (reference sequence). CDR3 length equals 15 residues. After removal of 0 bases from V and 1 base from J, the junction contained 0 bases not matched to a gene. The CDR3 is CASSLAGGNTGELFF. The CDR3 bases are TGTGCCAGCAGCTTGGCGGGGGGGAACACCGGGGAGCTGTTTTTT. The variable domain in full, completed from reference TRBV5-4 and TRBJ2-2, reads ETGVTQSPTHLIKTRGQQVTLRCSSQSGHNTVSWYQQALGQGPQFIFQYYREEENGRGNFPPRFSGLQFPNYSSELNVNALELDDSALYLCASSLAGGNTGELFFGEGSRLTVL.

The CDR3 loop reads CASSSSLRDRYEQYF. The CDR3 DNA is TGTGCCAGCAGTTCCTCCCTCCGGGACCGCTACGAGCAGTACTTC. The gene calls are TRBV6-5 and TRBJ2-7, with D possibly being TRBD1 or TRBD2 (5 bases each). The CDR3 spans 15 residues. Trimming removed 4 bases at V and 3 bases at J, with 16 bases between. The germline gives CDR1 MNHEY, CDR2 SVGAGI.